Listed below are T cell receptor beta chains from one sample, sequenced in a study of blood T cell repertoires in COVID-19. Assay used: immunoSEQ multiplex PCR; TCRdb lists only in-frame clones, some missing. The top ten hold more than 15% of the sample, which has about 59,000 clones, around 90% seen once. The sequenced sample was peripheral blood. The source is a man older than 75 with acute or convalescent COVID-19. The CDR3 runs from the conserved cysteine through the conserved F or W. D genes are given only for firm matches. Not every row has a clone size; where given, it reads once, few, many or a size class.

D gene,clone size,J gene,V gene,CDR3 DNA,CDR3 protein
TRBD2,NA,TRBJ2-2,TRBV7-2,TGTGCCAGCAGCTTATCTAGCGGGGAAACCGGGGAGCTGTTTTTT,CASSLSSGETGELFF
NA,once,TRBJ1-2,TRBV11-1,TGTGCCAGCAGCGAACAGGGCCCTGGCTATGGCTACACCTTC,CASSEQGPGYGYTF
TRBD1,NA,TRBJ1-2,TRBV5-5,TGTGCCAGCAGCCCTGAGGGGGCTCGTGGCTACACCTTC,CASSPEGARGYTF
NA,NA,TRBJ2-6,TRBV19,TGTGCCAGTAGTATAGTGGGGACAGGGGCCAACGTCCTGACTTTC,CASSIVGTGANVLTF
TRBD1,NA,TRBJ2-3,TRBV6-5,TGTGCCAGCAGTTACGCACAGGGGGGCCCAGATACGCAGTATTTT,CASSYAQGGPDTQYF
TRBD1,NA,TRBJ2-5,TRBV7-2,TGTGCCAGCAGCTCACCCCCGGGACAGGGGTCCGAGACCCAGTACTTC,CASSSPPGQGSETQYF
TRBD2,NA,TRBJ2-1,TRBV7-9,TGTGCCAGCAGCTTAGCTAGCGGGGGGAAGAATGAGCAGTTCTTC,CASSLASGGKNEQFF
TRBD1,NA,TRBJ2-7,TRBV5-1,TGCGCCAGCAGCCAAGGACAGGGCAGTAGCTACGAGCAGTACTTC,CASSQGQGSSYEQYF
TRBD1,NA,TRBJ1-2,TRBV30,TGTGCCTGGAGTCCCCCCCCAGGGGGTAACTATGGCTACACCTTC,CAWSPPPGGNYGYTF
NA,NA,TRBJ2-1,TRBV7-9,TGTGCCAGCAGCTTAGTGGGAGGGGGGACCTACAATGAGCAGTTCTTC,CASSLVGGGTYNEQFF
TRBD1,NA,TRBJ1-5,TRBV6-2/TRBV6-3,TGTGCCAGCAGTCCCGGGACAGGGGTACATCAGCCCCAGCATTTT,CASSPGTGVHQPQHF
NA,NA,TRBJ2-5,TRBV18,TGTGCCAGCTCACCGGTCGGGGAGACCCAGTACTTC,CASSPVGETQYF
TRBD1,NA,TRBJ2-7,TRBV3-1/TRBV3-2,TGTGCCAGCAGCCAGACAGGGGGCTTTTACGAGCAGTACTTC,CASSQTGGFYEQYF
TRBD1,NA,TRBJ2-1,TRBV3-1/TRBV3-2,TGTGCCAGCAGCCAAGATATGACAGGGAGCGCGGCTGAGCAGTTCTTC,CASSQDMTGSAAEQFF
TRBD1,NA,TRBJ2-4,TRBV28,TGTGCCAGCAGTTTTGGCCGGGACAGGGGATCCAAAAACATTCAGTACTTC,CASSFGRDRGSKNIQYF
NA,NA,TRBJ2-7,TRBV3-1/TRBV3-2,TGTGCCAGCAGCCGAAGAACAGGGACCTACGAGCAGTACTTC,CASSRRTGTYEQYF
NA,NA,TRBJ2-5,TRBV5-8,TGTGCCAGCAGCTTGTCCGGGAGTGGTGTGACCCAGTACTTC,CASSLSGSGVTQYF
TRBD2,NA,TRBJ2-2,TRBV7-2,TGTGCCAGCAGCCCGGCGGGGGGACGAAACACCGGGGAGCTGTTTTTT,CASSPAGGRNTGELFF
NA,NA,TRBJ2-7,TRBV12-3/TRBV12-4,TGTGCCAGCAGTTCAAATCCCCGTCGGGAGCAGTACTTC,CASSSNPRREQYF
TRBD1,few,TRBJ1-1,TRBV19,TGTGCCAGTACGACAGGGGTTAACATGAACACTGAAGCTTTCTTT,CASTTGVNMNTEAFF
NA,NA,TRBJ2-1,TRBV6-5,TGTGCCAGCAGAGTAACCGGGACACCCTACAATGAGCAGTTCTTC,CASRVTGTPYNEQFF
TRBD2,NA,TRBJ2-3,TRBV5-1,TGCGCCAGCAGCCTGGGGACTATACCAGATACGCAGTATTTT,CASSLGTIPDTQYF
TRBD1,NA,TRBJ1-1,TRBV7-2,TGTGCCAGCAGCTCACAATTCACAGGGGTGGGCACTGAAGCTTTCTTT,CASSSQFTGVGTEAFF
TRBD1,NA,TRBJ2-2,TRBV6-5,TGTGCCAGCAGCTCCGGGACAGGGCTCACCGGGGAGCTGTTTTTT,CASSSGTGLTGELFF
TRBD2,NA,TRBJ2-5,TRBV24-1,TGTGCCACCGGGAGTTCCAGTGGGCGTAGCGGGGGGTCCCAAGAGACCCAGTACTTC,CATGSSSGRSGGSQETQYF
TRBD2,NA,TRBJ2-7,TRBV5-1,TGCGCCAGCAGCGCGAGCGGGGGGCTTGGTTACGAGCAGTACTTC,CASSASGGLGYEQYF
TRBD2,NA,TRBJ2-3,TRBV7-2,TGTGCCAGCAGCTTCGCGGGGGGAACCGCCGGCACAGATACGCAGTATTTT,CASSFAGGTAGTDTQYF
NA,NA,TRBJ1-4,TRBV3-1/TRBV3-2,TGTGCCAGCAGCCATGGGGAGCGCGAGAAACTGTTTTTT,CASSHGEREKLFF
NA,NA,TRBJ1-1,TRBV9,TGTGCCAGCAGCGTAGCTCCAGGTTCGAACACTGAAGCTTTCTTT,CASSVAPGSNTEAFF
NA,NA,TRBJ1-2,TRBV19,TGTGCCAGTAGTATAAATGCCCAGGTCCTCTATGGCTACACCTTC,CASSINAQVLYGYTF
NA,NA,TRBJ2-2,TRBV5-1,TGCGCCAGCACCGGGACAAGTTATAACACCGGGGAGCTGTTTTTT,CASTGTSYNTGELFF
TRBD2,NA,TRBJ2-7,TRBV6-6,TGTGCCAGCAGTCTCGGGGGGTCCTACGAGCAGTACTTC,CASSLGGSYEQYF
NA,NA,TRBJ1-2,TRBV6-5,TGTGCCAGCAGTCCTGCGGGTCTTAGGGTAGGCTACACCTTC,CASSPAGLRVGYTF
NA,NA,TRBJ1-1,TRBV10-3,TGTGCCATCAGTGAGTCTATCGCAGGGGTTCTCACTGAAGCTTTCTTT,CAISESIAGVLTEAFF
TRBD2,NA,TRBJ2-2,TRBV19,TGTGCCAGTAGTCCCGGACTAGCGGGGGGGCCGAGCACCGGGGAGCTGTTTTTT,CASSPGLAGGPSTGELFF
NA,NA,TRBJ1-4,TRBV12-3/TRBV12-4,TGTGCCAGCAGTCGGGACACCCTTGAAAAACTGTTTTTT,CASSRDTLEKLFF
NA,NA,TRBJ2-2,TRBV6-1,TGTGCCAGCAGTGATCCAGGGTCGAACACCGGGGAGCTGTTTTTT,CASSDPGSNTGELFF
NA,NA,TRBJ1-1,TRBV29-1,TGCAGCGTCGAAACAGGGCCCACTGAAGCTTTCTTT,CSVETGPTEAFF
TRBD2,once,TRBJ2-2,TRBV19,TGTGCCAGTACAGATCATGCCCCTAGCGGGGGGGCAGGCGGGGAGCTGTTTTTT,CASTDHAPSGGAGGELFF
NA,once,TRBJ1-3,TRBV27,TGTGCCAGCAGTTTTAGGGAGGGCTCTGGAAACACCATATATTTT,CASSFREGSGNTIYF
TRBD1,once,TRBJ2-5,TRBV20-1,TGCAGTGCTAGTCGCCCCAACAGGGGTCAAGAGACCCAGTACTTC,CSASRPNRGQETQYF
TRBD1,NA,TRBJ1-2,TRBV2,TGTGCCAGCAGTGAAGCGGGACAGGGGTATGGCTACACCTTC,CASSEAGQGYGYTF
NA,NA,TRBJ1-3,TRBV2,TGTGCCAGCAGTGACCGACCTACAGGGCTGACTGGAAACACCATATATTTT,CASSDRPTGLTGNTIYF
NA,NA,TRBJ1-2,TRBV7-2,TGTGCCAGCAGCTCCGAATACAGGGAAGTTGCTAACTATGGCTACACCTTC,CASSSEYREVANYGYTF
NA,NA,TRBJ2-5,TRBV30,TGTGCCTGGGGGGGTGGGACTGAGACCCAGTACTTC,CAWGGGTETQYF
TRBD1,NA,TRBJ1-2,TRBV6-5,TGTGCCAGCATCGAAGGGGCAGGGGGTAACTATGGCTACACCTTC,CASIEGAGGNYGYTF
NA,NA,TRBJ1-6,TRBV27,TGTGCCAGCAGCCTAATGGACCAGGGGAATTCACCCCTCCACTTT,CASSLMDQGNSPLHF
NA,NA,TRBJ1-2,TRBV10-3,TGTGCCATCAGTGAACAAGGGAGGGACTATGGCTACACCTTC,CAISEQGRDYGYTF
NA,once,TRBJ1-2,TRBV4-1,TGCGCCAGCAGCCGGACGGTGGAGGGTTATTATGGCTACACCTTC,CASSRTVEGYYGYTF
NA,NA,TRBJ2-7,TRBV5-1,TGCGCCAGCAGGGCAGGGGTTACCTACGAGCAGTACTTC,CASRAGVTYEQYF
TRBD1,NA,TRBJ2-3,TRBV9,TGTGCCAGCAGCGGACAGGGAAACACAGATACGCAGTATTTT,CASSGQGNTDTQYF
TRBD1,NA,TRBJ1-1,TRBV13,TGTGCCAGCAGCTTGGGAACAGGGGACACTGAAGCTTTCTTT,CASSLGTGDTEAFF